Below, 16 T cell receptor beta chains from the same sample are listed, as sequenced in a study of shared clonotypes between healthy human individuals (dated by TCRdb to 2020 to 2022). Library prep was done by the immunoSEQ multiplex PCR assay. TCRdb obtained this table from immuneACCESS and retained in-frame rearrangements with V and J assigned. These tables miss some clones; where compared with another copy, unresolved V genes account for less than half of the shortfall, and the remainder is unexplained. Here the sample has millions of clones; roughly 93% occur a single time. The ten most abundant clones make up about 0.41% of the sample. The sample comprised naive CD4+ T cells from PBMCs. The cell subset or site label corresponds to: CD45RA+ positively selected. These receptors all come from a man younger than 30 in good health. Some clones in this sample may be carry-over from other donors' samples.

This sequence joins TRBV7-9 and TRBJ1-1; 8 bases map to TRBD1. The CDR3 covers 14 residues. Losses at the gene ends were 2 bases for V and 4 bases for J; bases not matched to a gene: 3. CDR1 SEHNR and CDR2 FQNEAQ come from the germline V gene (reference sequence). This CDR3 reads CASSLRDRGTEAFF. For the CDR3, the DNA is TGTGCCAGCAGCTTAAGAGACAGGGGCACTGAAGCTTTCTTT.

This clone came up once. J is TRBJ1-3 and V is TRBV9; the D gene is possibly TRBD1 (6 bases). This CDR3 spans 17 amino acids. Trimming pared 4 bases from V and 0 bases from J, leaving 17 bases between. Germline V gene lookup returns CDR1 SGDLS and CDR2 YYNGEE. CDR3 protein: CASSLNSGGASGNTIYF. In DNA form, the CDR3 reads TGTGCCAGCAGCCTCAATTCGGGGGGGGCCTCTGGAAACACCATATATTTT.

This sequence joins TRBV4-2 and TRBJ1-1; no clear D gene. The CDR3 sequence is 14 residues long. Germline V gene data show CDR1 as LGHNA and CDR2 as YNFKEQ. Trimming stripped 4 bases from V and 7 bases from J, with 16 bases between. Written as DNA, the CDR3 is TGTGCCAGCAGCCCTTTCGGTAGCCAACGTGAAGCTTTCTTT. Translating gives CASSPFGSQREAFF.

Note on this clone: The sample carries other DNA sequences with the same CDR3. CDR3 bases: TGTGCCAGCTCACCACCTACCGGGGAGCTGTTTTTT. Translated, it gives CASSPPTGELFF. The chain recombines TRBV18 with TRBJ2-2; D is undetermined. V was cut by 0 bases and J by 5 bases, with 1 base left in between. The germline gives CDR1 KGHSH, CDR2 LQKENI. The CDR3 loop spans 12 amino acids.

This clone showed up just once. In the same sample, other DNA sequences code for this CDR3. The chain links TRBV28 to TRBJ2-3; a possible D gene is TRBD2 (6 bases). This CDR3 region has 14 residues. V was pared by 1 base and J by 1 base, with 6 bases between. Germline V lookup: CDR1 MDHEN, CDR2 SYDVKM. The CDR3 region is CASSLLAGTDTQYF. CDR3 DNA sequence: TGTGCCAGCAGTTTATTAGCGGGCACAGATACGCAGTATTTT.

The rearrangement uses TRBV11-2 and TRBJ2-5, with unresolved D. There are 14 residues in the CDR3. The germline CDR1 and CDR2 sequences are SGHAT and FQNNGV. The V end was cut by 1 base, the J end by 5 bases, with 11 bases between. The CDR3: CASSLGQATETQYF. DNA for the CDR3: TGTGCCAGCAGCTTAGGCCAGGCGACGGAGACCCAGTACTTC. Drawing the rest from reference TRBV11-2 and TRBJ2-5, the complete variable domain is EAGVAQSPRYKIIEKRQSVAFWCNPISGHATLYWYQQILGQGPKLLIQFQNNGVVDDSQLPKDRFSAERLKGVDSTLKIQPAKLEDSAVYLCASSLGQATETQYFGPGTRLLVL.

The rearrangement links TRBV27 to TRBJ2-6; D might be TRBD1 (5 bases). CDR1 and CDR2 from the germline V gene are MNHEY and SMNVEV (reference sequence). The germline V and J ends were trimmed by 6 bases and 2 bases, with 23 bases remaining between them. The CDR3 is 19 residues long. The CDR3 DNA is TGTGCCAGCAGCCTCAAAGGGGTCACCACTTATACTGGGGCCAACGTCCTGACTTTC. This gives the protein CASSLKGVTTYTGANVLTF.

The chain recombines TRBV7-8 with TRBJ1-4; 10 bases map to TRBD1. There are 16 residues in the CDR3. The germline V gene encodes CDR1 SGHVS and CDR2 FQNEAQ. Trimming at V came to 5 bases and at J to 6 bases, leaving 9 bases not matched to a gene. CDR3 protein: CASSLRGTGAYEKLFF. CDR3 nucleotides: TGTGCCAGCAGCCTAAGAGGGACAGGGGCTTATGAAAAACTGTTTTTT.

For this clone: Other DNA sequences in the sample encode the same CDR3. The chain joins TRBV5-1 to TRBJ1-5; D ambiguous. Germline CDR1 is SGHRS and CDR2 is YFSETQ. This CDR3 region has 13 residues. Trimming stripped 0 bases from V and 6 bases from J, with 7 bases between. The CDR3 bases are TGCGCCAGCAGCTTGGATGGCAGTCAGCCCCAGCATTTT. Its translation: CASSLDGSQPQHF.

V is TRBV23-1 and J is TRBJ1-4, with 7 positions matching TRBD1. TRBV23-1 is placed among ORFs of uncertain function. V was clipped by 0 bases and J by 8 bases; unmatched bases: 9. CDR3 length: 16 residues. CDR3: CASSQSGRGPDEKLFF. The CDR3 region has the DNA TGCGCCAGCAGTCAATCGGGGAGGGGGCCGGACGAAAAACTGTTTTTT.

This chain uses TRBV9 with TRBJ2-7; no definite D call. Per the germline V gene, CDR1 is SGDLS and CDR2 is YYNGEE. V lost 6 bases to trimming and J lost 2 bases, with 0 bases between them. This CDR3 contains 9 residues. CDR3 sequence (DNA): TGTGCCAGCACCTACGAGCAGTACTTC. It translates to CASTYEQYF.

This chain joins TRBV19 and TRBJ2-6; 7 bases are shared with TRBD1. CDR3 size: 14 residues. CDR1 and CDR2 from the germline V gene are LNHDA and SQIVND (reference sequence). The V segment lost 10 bases and the J segment 8 bases; nucleotides outside the gene matches: 11. The chain's CDR3 is CATRETGKTNVLTF. CDR3 in DNA: TGTGCCACCCGAGAGACAGGGAAAACCAACGTCCTGACTTTC.

Regarding this clone: The sample has other DNA sequences that encode this CDR3 too. The chain recombines TRBV5-6 with TRBJ2-3; D is uncertain. Germline V CDR1 and CDR2: SGHDT, YYEEEE. V lost 3 bases and J lost 2, with 1 base in between. The CDR3 runs 11 residues. CDR3 nucleotides: TGTGCCAGCAGCTCCACAGATACGCAGTATTTT. Amino acid sequence: CASSSTDTQYF.

The V and J genes are TRBV15 and TRBJ2-1; possibly TRBD1 for D (6 bases). CDR3 length: 13 residues. The germline V gene encodes CDR1 LNHNV and CDR2 YYDKDF (reference sequence). Trimming took 8 bases from V and 5 from J, leaving 13 bases between them. CDR3 amino acids: CATRIRQDNEQFF. CDR3 coding DNA: TGTGCCACCCGAATCCGACAGGACAATGAGCAGTTCTTC.

The chain couples TRBV28 to TRBJ1-3; D is undetermined. V lost 6 bases to trimming and J lost 0 bases, with 24 bases between them. Germline lookup yields CDR1 MDHEN and CDR2 SYDVKM. The CDR3 length is 19 residues. As DNA, the CDR3 is TGTGCCAGCAGCCTGCCGAAGGCCGGGCCACCGAACTCTGGAAACACCATATATTTT. It specifies CASSLPKAGPPNSGNTIYF.

This chain joins TRBV10-3 and TRBJ2-7; the D is unclear. The CDR3 spans 13 residues. Looked up from germline, CDR1 is ENHRY and CDR2 is SYGVKD. V lost 2 bases and J lost 3, with 8 bases in between. CDR3 sequence reads: CAISEGPYYEQYF. CDR3 bases: TGTGCCATCAGTGAGGGACCGTACTACGAGCAGTACTTC.